The clone carrying this T cell receptor (beta chain) has only one observation. Only in-frame clones appear in the TCRdb table, and some are missing; sequencing was by immunoSEQ multiplex PCR. The sample shows some 100,000 clones, about 89% of them seen only once. The data originate from a study of control samples from healthy donors and cancer patients. The length of the CDR3 is 14 residues. The V gene end was trimmed by 6 bases and the J gene end by 2 bases; junction bases not matched to a gene: 4. Germline values: CDR1 KGHDR, CDR2 SFDVKD. The clonotype was recovered from a woman aged 50 to 60 in good health. Material for sequencing was blood. The J gene is TRBJ2-7, the V gene TRBV24-1; 9 nucleotides match TRBD1. CDR3 DNA sequence: TGTGCCACCAGTAGGGGGACAGGGACCTACGAGCAGTACGTC. This translates into CATSRGTGTYEQYV.